This TCR beta chain was identified during a study of blood T cell repertoires in COVID-19. Turning to the study itself: Sample material is recorded as cDNA or gDNA derived from T cells, B-cell-depleted T cells, or PBMCs.

As handled by the study authors: Reference gene primer amplification yielded estimated nucleated cell counts. TCRdb's table, derived via immunoSEQ multiplex PCR, lists solely in-frame clones and lacks some. Clone size and V and J calls were adopted from that table, with D and trimming inferred from the DNA. The sample lists more than 200,000 clones; around nine tenths were seen once. The CDR3 contains 14 residues. CDR1 MDHEN and CDR2 SYDVKM come from the germline V gene. V shed 5 bases, J shed 4 bases, and the junction held 5 bases outside the gene matches. This clonotype was obtained from a man in his forties with acute or convalescent COVID-19. The genes are TRBV28 and TRBJ1-5; the match to TRBD1 covers 7 bases. Sequencing was carried out using peripheral blood. DNA for the CDR3: TGTGCCAGCAGTCCGGACAGGAGGAATCAGCCCCAGCATTTT. Its protein is CASSPDRRNQPQHF.